A selection of T cell receptor beta chains follows, all from one sample in a study of patients and donors after allogeneic stem cell transplantation. TCRdb reanalysed the RT-PCR reads using MiXCR and keeps one entry per CDR3 protein. The data hold approximately 200,000 distinct CDR3 sequences, with roughly an eighth observed a single time. Material for sequencing was blood, either unsorted or a sorted T cell fraction (not recorded which). The receptors shown here come from a human donor who was either an allogeneic HSCT recipient or a stem cell or donor lymphocyte infusion donor (not recorded which). It is not recorded whose cells these are; they may come from a transplant donor. Both conserved end residues are part of each CDR3. Each record gives: J gene, clone size, V gene, D gene, CDR3 length, CDR3 DNA, CDR3 protein. A D gene is named only where the DNA matches it firmly. Not all rows give a size; the values are once, few, many and, for expanded clones, a class.

>TRBJ2-1|few|TRBV30|TRBD2|15
TGTGCCTGGACGGGGGGCGGGAGGGTCTACAATGAGCAGTTCTTC
CAWTGGGRVYNEQFF
>TRBJ2-1|.|TRBV11-3|.|16
TGTGCCAGCAGCTCTGGACGCGGCGGCTCCTACAATGAGCAGTTCTTC
CASSSGRGGSYNEQFF
>TRBJ2-7|many|TRBV28|.|13
TGTGCCAGCAGTTGGGGGCTCGTGAACGAGCAGTACTTC
CASSWGLVNEQYF
>TRBJ1-6|many|TRBV29-1|TRBD1|14
TGCAGCGCAAGGACAGGGGAATATAATTCACCCCTCCACTTT
CSARTGEYNSPLHF
>TRBJ2-1|.|TRBV30|TRBD2|15
TGTGCCTGGACCTATCTAGCGGGAGTGGGCAATGAGCAGTTCTTC
CAWTYLAGVGNEQFF
>TRBJ1-2|few|TRBV5-1|.|13
TGCGCCAGCAGCTTGCGACCGGACTATGGCTACACCTTC
CASSLRPDYGYTF
>TRBJ1-2|few|TRBV7-9|TRBD1|14
TGTGCCAGCAGAGGGACAGGCCGGGCCTATGGCTACACCTTC
CASRGTGRAYGYTF
>TRBJ2-2|.|TRBV13|.|14
TGTGCCAGCAGCTCAAAGCAGTTCGCCGGGGAGCTGTTTTTT
CASSSKQFAGELFF
>TRBJ2-3|.|TRBV7-9|.|14
TGTGCCAGCAGCGATGCGACGAGCACAGATACGCAGTATTTT
CASSDATSTDTQYF
>TRBJ2-6|.|TRBV20-1|TRBD1|16
TGCAGTGCTAGTGGGACAGCGGTCTCTGGGGCCAACGTCCTGACTTTC
CSASGTAVSGANVLTF
>TRBJ2-2|many|TRBV12-3/TRBV12-4|.|13
TGTGCCAGCAGTCTCACGACGCCCGGGGAGCTGTTTTTT
CASSLTTPGELFF
>TRBJ1-6|many|TRBV29-1|.|14
TGCAGCGTCCAAAAAGGGCTCGCCAATTCACCCCTCCACTTT
CSVQKGLANSPLHF
>TRBJ1-2|many|TRBV18|.|17
TGTGCCAGCTCACTCGAACCAAAGGCGGGGGTGAGCTATGGCTACACCTTC
CASSLEPKAGVSYGYTF
>TRBJ2-7|many|TRBV5-1|TRBD2|15
TGCGCCAGCAGCGACGGACTAGCGGGAGGGACGGAGCAGTACTTC
CASSDGLAGGTEQYF
>TRBJ2-3|many|TRBV10-3|TRBD2|14
TGTGCCATCAGTTGGGGGGGGACCACAGATACGCAGTATTTT
CAISWGGTTDTQYF
>TRBJ2-3|few|TRBV12-3/TRBV12-4|.|13
TGTGCCAGCAGCCCCGATGGGACAGATACGCAGTATTTT
CASSPDGTDTQYF
>TRBJ2-3|few|TRBV2|TRBD2|20
TGTGCCAGCAGTGAAGAGGTTAGCGGGGGGGCCCCTTGGGCCACAGATACGCAGTATTTT
CASSEEVSGGAPWATDTQYF
>TRBJ2-3|few|TRBV6-1|TRBD2|14
TGTGCCAGCAGTGTAGCGGGAGCATCAGATACGCAGTATTTT
CASSVAGASDTQYF
>TRBJ2-7|.|TRBV2|.|13
TGTGCCAGCAGGGTGGACAGCTCCTACGAGCAGTACTTC
CASRVDSSYEQYF
>TRBJ2-7|few|TRBV3-1|TRBD1|15
TGTGCCAGCAGCCAACCAAAACAGGGGGCCTACGAGCAGTACTTC
CASSQPKQGAYEQYF
>TRBJ1-5|few|TRBV19|TRBD1|14
TGTGCCAGTAGTAAGACAGGGTCAAATCAGCCCCAGCATTTT
CASSKTGSNQPQHF
>TRBJ2-3|.|TRBV11-2|TRBD2|16
TGTGCCAGCACTAAAGTACGGGGGGGGCTCGGAGATACGCAGTATTTT
CASTKVRGGLGDTQYF
>TRBJ2-3|.|TRBV15|TRBD1|18
TGTGCCACCAGCAGAGATCTCCCGGGACAGTCTATCACAGATACGCAGTATTTT
CATSRDLPGQSITDTQYF
>TRBJ1-4|few|TRBV7-2|.|17
TGTGCCAGCAGCTTAGCGGGGCCGGGACGGTCTAGAGAAAAACTGTTTTTT
CASSLAGPGRSREKLFF
>TRBJ1-2|.|TRBV10-3|.|14
TGTGCCACCATGGACAGCGCCCACAACTATGGCTACACCTTC
CATMDSAHNYGYTF
>TRBJ2-5|.|TRBV20-1|.|11
TGCAGTGAGGTAGCGGAAGAGACCCAGTACTTC
CSEVAEETQYF
>TRBJ2-3|few|TRBV27|TRBD1|14
TGTGCCAGCAGCCCGGGACAGCACACAGATACGCAGTATTTT
CASSPGQHTDTQYF
>TRBJ2-5|.|TRBV3-1|TRBD1|17
TGTGCCAGCAGCCTGAGTCCGGGACAGGGGGCATTAGAGACCCAGTACTTC
CASSLSPGQGALETQYF
>TRBJ1-2|many|TRBV2|TRBD1|14
TGTGCCAGCAGCCGGGACAGCCTGACCTATGGCTACACCTTC
CASSRDSLTYGYTF